This T cell receptor beta chain originates from a study of OX40 agonist ivuxolimab in advanced cancers. In the study overall: Every patient in dose escalation had hepatocellular carcinoma, melanoma, renal cell or head and neck cancer. A history of anti-PD-1, anti-PD-L1 or anti-CTLA-4 therapy was acceptable, and 40% had some.

Sequencing was performed with immunoSEQ multiplex PCR; in TCRdb, only in-frame clones are kept and a portion is missing. The sample lists about 45,000 clones; about nine tenths were seen once. The receptor was isolated from an adult with an advanced solid tumor such as melanoma, head and neck, liver or kidney cancer. The source was CD4+ or CD8+ T cells sorted from blood, collected in a trial of the OX40 agonist ivuxolimab.

The CDR3 bases are TGTGCCAGCACACCGGGACTAGGGAACGGAGAGCAGTACTTC. This gives the protein CASTPGLGNGEQYF. The chain couples TRBV7-9 to TRBJ2-5; 8 bases are shared with TRBD2. The CDR3 runs 14 residues. V dropped 7 bases and J dropped 11; count of bases not matched to a gene: 15. Germline-derived CDR1 and CDR2 are SEHNR and FQNEAQ (reference sequence).